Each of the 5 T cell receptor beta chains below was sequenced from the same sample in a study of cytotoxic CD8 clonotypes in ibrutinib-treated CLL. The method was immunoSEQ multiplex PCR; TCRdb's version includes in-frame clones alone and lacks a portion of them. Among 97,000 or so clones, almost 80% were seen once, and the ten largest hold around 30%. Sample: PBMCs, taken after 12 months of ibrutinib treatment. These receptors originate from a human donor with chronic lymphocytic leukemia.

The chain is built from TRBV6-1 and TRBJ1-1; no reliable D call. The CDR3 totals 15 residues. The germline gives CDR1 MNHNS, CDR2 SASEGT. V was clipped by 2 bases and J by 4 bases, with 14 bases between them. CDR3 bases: TGTGCCAGCAGTGAACGAAAGAGGTTGGGCACTGAAGCTTTCTTT. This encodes CASSERKRLGTEAFF.

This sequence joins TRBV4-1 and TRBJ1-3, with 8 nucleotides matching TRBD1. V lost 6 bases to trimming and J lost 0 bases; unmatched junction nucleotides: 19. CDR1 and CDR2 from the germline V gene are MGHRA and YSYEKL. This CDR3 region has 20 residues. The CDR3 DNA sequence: TGCGCCAGCAGAGAAACGGCGGGACAGGATATCTCACACTCTGGAAACACCATATATTTT. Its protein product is CASRETAGQDISHSGNTIYF.

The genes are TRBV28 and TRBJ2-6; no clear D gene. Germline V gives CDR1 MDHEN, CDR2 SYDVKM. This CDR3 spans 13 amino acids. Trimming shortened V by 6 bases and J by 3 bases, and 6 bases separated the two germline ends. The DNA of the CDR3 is TGTGCCAGCAGGATCCTTGGGGCCAACGTCCTGACTTTC. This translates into CASRILGANVLTF.

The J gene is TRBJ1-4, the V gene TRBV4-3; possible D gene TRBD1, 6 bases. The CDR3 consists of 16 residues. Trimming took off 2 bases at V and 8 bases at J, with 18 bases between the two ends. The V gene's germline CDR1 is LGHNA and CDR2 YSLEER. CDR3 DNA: TGCGCCAGCAGCCAAAACCACAGGGCGGGTTACGAAAAACTGTTTTTT. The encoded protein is CASSQNHRAGYEKLFF.

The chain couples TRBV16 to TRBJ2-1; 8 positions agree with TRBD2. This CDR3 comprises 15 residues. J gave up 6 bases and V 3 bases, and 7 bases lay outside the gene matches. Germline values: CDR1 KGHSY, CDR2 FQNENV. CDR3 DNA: TGTGCCAGCAGCCAGAGCGGGGGTTCACCCAATGAGCAGTTCTTC. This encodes CASSQSGGSPNEQFF.